These T cell receptor beta chains were read from a single sample in a study of blood T cell repertoires in COVID-19. Measured with immunoSEQ multiplex PCR; TCRdb has only the in-frame clones, and not every one. This repertoire shows 100,000 to 150,000 clones, around 80% found once; its top ten account for 17%. The material sequenced was peripheral blood. These TCRs come from a man aged 30 to 45 with COVID-19, enrolled during active disease. The CDR3 runs from the conserved cysteine through the conserved F or W. Each record gives: CDR3 length, clone size, D gene, V gene, J gene, CDR3 DNA, CDR3 protein. The D gene is left open where the match is weak. Expanded clones are given a class, and other clones once, few, many or no size at all.

len: 12
abundance: -
d_gene: -
v_gene: TRBV19
j_gene: TRBJ1-2
CDR3nt: TGTGCCAGTAACGACTCCCCGGGTGGCTACACCTTC
CDR3aa: CASNDSPGGYTF

len: 15
abundance: few
d_gene: TRBD2
v_gene: TRBV5-1
j_gene: TRBJ2-7
CDR3nt: TGCGCCAGCAGCTTGAGGATCAGCGGGGACTACGAGCAGTACTTC
CDR3aa: CASSLRISGDYEQYF

len: 13
abundance: -
d_gene: TRBD1
v_gene: TRBV11-2
j_gene: TRBJ1-1
CDR3nt: TGTGCCAGCAGCCGCGACAGGGACACTGAAGCTTTCTTT
CDR3aa: CASSRDRDTEAFF

len: 14
abundance: few
d_gene: -
v_gene: TRBV30
j_gene: TRBJ2-6
CDR3nt: TGTGCCTGGAGTTTCCTCTCTGGGGCCAACGTCCTGACTTTC
CDR3aa: CAWSFLSGANVLTF

len: 14
abundance: -
d_gene: TRBD1
v_gene: TRBV28
j_gene: TRBJ2-7
CDR3nt: TGTGCCAGCAGTTTGGGACAGGGCTCCTACGAGCAGTACTTC
CDR3aa: CASSLGQGSYEQYF

len: 13
abundance: -
d_gene: TRBD1
v_gene: TRBV18
j_gene: TRBJ2-1
CDR3nt: TGTGCCAGCTCCTGGGACAGGGGCAATGAGCAGTTCTTC
CDR3aa: CASSWDRGNEQFF

len: 16
abundance: -
d_gene: TRBD1
v_gene: TRBV18
j_gene: TRBJ1-5
CDR3nt: TGTGCCAGCTCACTATCCGGGACAGGGGGCGATCAGCCCCAGCATTTT
CDR3aa: CASSLSGTGGDQPQHF

len: 18
abundance: -
d_gene: -
v_gene: TRBV6-6
j_gene: TRBJ2-3
CDR3nt: TGTGCCAGCAGTCTATCGTTCGGCAGAGGAGGAGCCACAGATACGCAGTATTTT
CDR3aa: CASSLSFGRGGATDTQYF

len: 15
abundance: -
d_gene: TRBD2
v_gene: TRBV6-1
j_gene: TRBJ2-2
CDR3nt: TGTGCCAGCAGTGATATAGGGGCGGGGGCCGGGGAGCTGTTTTTT
CDR3aa: CASSDIGAGAGELFF

len: 12
abundance: once
d_gene: -
v_gene: TRBV28
j_gene: TRBJ1-2
CDR3nt: TGTGCCAGCAGTTCCATGGCCTATGGCTACACCTTC
CDR3aa: CASSSMAYGYTF

len: 16
abundance: -
d_gene: TRBD2
v_gene: TRBV7-3
j_gene: TRBJ2-3
CDR3nt: TGTGCCAGCAGCTTAATAAGCGGGAGCGGGACAGATACGCAGTATTTT
CDR3aa: CASSLISGSGTDTQYF

len: 16
abundance: -
d_gene: -
v_gene: TRBV19
j_gene: TRBJ1-5
CDR3nt: TGTGCCAGTAGTGTAAGAATACAGGGACGCGGTCAGCCCCAGCATTTT
CDR3aa: CASSVRIQGRGQPQHF

len: 13
abundance: -
d_gene: -
v_gene: TRBV2
j_gene: TRBJ1-1
CDR3nt: TGTGCCAGCAGTGACCCAGGGGACACTGAAGCTTTCTTT
CDR3aa: CASSDPGDTEAFF

len: 15
abundance: -
d_gene: TRBD1
v_gene: TRBV28
j_gene: TRBJ1-3
CDR3nt: TGTGCCAGCAGGGTGACAGGGAGCTCTGGAAACACCATATATTTT
CDR3aa: CASRVTGSSGNTIYF

len: 16
abundance: -
d_gene: -
v_gene: TRBV7-9
j_gene: TRBJ2-1
CDR3nt: TGTGCCAGCAGCTCCCCCCGGGGGAGCTCCTACAATGAGCAGTTCTTC
CDR3aa: CASSSPRGSSYNEQFF

len: 16
abundance: -
d_gene: -
v_gene: TRBV6-5
j_gene: TRBJ2-5
CDR3nt: TGTGCCAGCAGTTACTCGAGTCTAGCGACGCAAGAGACCCAGTACTTC
CDR3aa: CASSYSSLATQETQYF

len: 17
abundance: -
d_gene: -
v_gene: TRBV24-1
j_gene: TRBJ2-1
CDR3nt: TGTGCCACCAGTGGGAAATGGGTAGGGGAAGGGTACAATGAGCAGTTCTTC
CDR3aa: CATSGKWVGEGYNEQFF

len: 17
abundance: -
d_gene: TRBD1
v_gene: TRBV3-1/TRBV3-2
j_gene: TRBJ2-5
CDR3nt: TGTGCCAGCAGCCAAGGATACCCGGGACAGGGGCAAGAGACCCAGTACTTC
CDR3aa: CASSQGYPGQGQETQYF

len: 16
abundance: -
d_gene: TRBD1
v_gene: TRBV4-1
j_gene: TRBJ1-6
CDR3nt: TGCGCCAGCAGCCATTTCGACAGGGTGGGGAATTCACCCCTCCACTTT
CDR3aa: CASSHFDRVGNSPLHF

len: 14
abundance: -
d_gene: -
v_gene: TRBV7-3
j_gene: TRBJ2-3
CDR3nt: TGTGCCAGCAGCATCTCAGGGGGGACAGATACGCAGTATTTT
CDR3aa: CASSISGGTDTQYF

len: 16
abundance: -
d_gene: TRBD1
v_gene: TRBV11-2
j_gene: TRBJ2-7
CDR3nt: TGTGCCAGCAGCTTAACAGGGGGCGAAGTAACCTACGAGCAGTACTTC
CDR3aa: CASSLTGGEVTYEQYF

len: 14
abundance: -
d_gene: TRBD2
v_gene: TRBV28
j_gene: TRBJ2-7
CDR3nt: TGTGCCAGCAGTTTAGGAACTAGCGGCTACGAGCAGTACTTC
CDR3aa: CASSLGTSGYEQYF

len: 15
abundance: few
d_gene: -
v_gene: TRBV9
j_gene: TRBJ1-6
CDR3nt: TGTGCCAGCAGCGGAACCGGACAGAAGAATTCACCCCTCCACTTT
CDR3aa: CASSGTGQKNSPLHF

len: 13
abundance: -
d_gene: -
v_gene: TRBV9
j_gene: TRBJ2-3
CDR3nt: TGTGCCAGCAGCGTAGGCGTCACAGATACGCAGTATTTT
CDR3aa: CASSVGVTDTQYF

len: 13
abundance: -
d_gene: TRBD2
v_gene: TRBV10-3
j_gene: TRBJ2-3
CDR3nt: TGTGCCATCAGCGAGCGGGAGATTGATACGCAGTATTTT
CDR3aa: CAISEREIDTQYF

len: 13
abundance: -
d_gene: -
v_gene: TRBV5-4
j_gene: TRBJ2-5
CDR3nt: TGTGCCAGCAGCTCGCGTCCCCAAGAGACCCAGTACTTC
CDR3aa: CASSSRPQETQYF

len: 15
abundance: few
d_gene: -
v_gene: TRBV27
j_gene: TRBJ1-5
CDR3nt: TGTGCCAGCAGTCCCTTAGAGTATAGCAATCAGCCCCAGCATTTT
CDR3aa: CASSPLEYSNQPQHF

len: 16
abundance: -
d_gene: -
v_gene: TRBV11-2
j_gene: TRBJ1-4
CDR3nt: TGTGCCAGCAGCTTAGATTCGGTCCCCGAGGGTGAAAAACTGTTTTTT
CDR3aa: CASSLDSVPEGEKLFF

len: 14
abundance: -
d_gene: -
v_gene: TRBV5-6
j_gene: TRBJ2-7
CDR3nt: TGTGCCAGCAGCTTGGGGGCTTTACCCTACGAGCAGTACTTC
CDR3aa: CASSLGALPYEQYF